The source of this TCR beta chain is a study of molecular identifiers for immune sequencing clone quantification. Turning to the study itself: Replicate experiments took RNA from around 18,000 or 91,000 naive CD8 cells, divided it five ways and sequenced four.

Naive CD8 T cells, phenotype CD8+CD4-CCR7+CD45RA+, were sorted. V was pared by 1 base and J by 8 bases, with 11 bases between. The CDR3 has 13 amino acids. This clonotype has more than one count but fewer than ten. TCRdb re-analysed the PCR reads in MiXCR, keeping a single row per CDR3 protein. The repertoire includes about 630,000 distinct CDR3 sequences, about 25% of them detected once, and 0.7% to 0.95% sits in the top ten. This chain uses TRBV12-3 or TRBV12-4 with TRBJ1-2; no clear D. The TCR was taken from a human donor in good health. Some libraries in this study had Jurkat cell RNA spiked in. Specimen: naive CD8+ T cells from blood, with Jurkat cell RNA spiked in. Described subset: FACS-sorted CD8+CD4-CCR7+CD45RA+ naive T cells. The CDR3 coding sequence is TGTGCCAGCAGTTTAGAGCGGTCAGGAGGCTACACCTTC. Translation: CASSLERSGGYTF.